This record looks at one T cell receptor beta chain sequence and its context. The data originate from a study of blood T cell repertoires in COVID-19. Whole-study context: Samples came from the United States, Italy and Spain, spanning acute and convalescent COVID-19. T cells, B-cell-depleted T cells, or PBMCs provided the cDNA or gDNA that served as material.

The junction had 3 bases not matched to a gene; V was cut back by 5 bases and J by 3 bases. This CDR3 is 13 amino acids long. Germline V gene sequence: CDR1 SGHVS, CDR2 FQNEAQ. In the source study's methods: Cell counts per sample came from amplifying reference gene primers. Assay used: immunoSEQ multiplex PCR; TCRdb lists only in-frame clones, some missing. V, J and clone size are taken as reported in that table, and D and trimming were inferred from the DNA itself. The repertoire holds 390,000 or so clones, around 87% seen once, with around 9.3% in the top ten. Seattle patients were enrolled during active infection and followed longitudinally.

What was sequenced was peripheral blood. This TCR was sampled from a woman in her 30s with COVID-19, enrolled during active disease. The rearrangement uses TRBV7-8 and TRBJ2-7; 8 nucleotides match TRBD1. The CDR3 protein is CASSRDRNYEQYF. DNA of the CDR3: TGTGCCAGCAGCCGGGACAGGAACTACGAGCAGTACTTC.